The rows below give T cell receptor beta chains drawn from one sample of a study of cytomegalovirus exposure and HLA in healthy donors. Clones were read by immunoSEQ multiplex PCR, and TCRdb kept only the in-frame ones, dropping some. The sample has 100,000 to 150,000 clones. The source material was PBMCs. These receptors were taken from a woman aged 40 to 50 in good health and CMV-seronegative. The CDR3 runs from the conserved cysteine through the conserved F or W. Fields, in order: CDR3 DNA, CDR3 protein, J gene, CDR3 length, V gene, D gene. D genes are given only for firm matches.

cdr3_nt: TGTGCCAGCAGTCGGATGGGAGGGACTAGCGGGGGAGAGACCCAGTACTTC
cdr3_aa: CASSRMGGTSGGETQYF
j_call: TRBJ2-5
cdr3_length: 17
v_call: TRBV27
d_call: TRBD2

cdr3_nt: TGTGCCAGCAGCTTAGGGGCAGGCGAGCAGTACTTC
cdr3_aa: CASSLGAGEQYF
j_call: TRBJ2-7
cdr3_length: 12
v_call: TRBV11-2
d_call: -

cdr3_nt: TGTGCCAGCAGCTTCGGACAGGGGAACACTGAAGCTTTCTTT
cdr3_aa: CASSFGQGNTEAFF
j_call: TRBJ1-1
cdr3_length: 14
v_call: TRBV7-6
d_call: TRBD1

cdr3_nt: TGCGCCAGCAGCCAAGATCTTAGTAGCTCCTATAATTCACCCCTCCACTTT
cdr3_aa: CASSQDLSSSYNSPLHF
j_call: TRBJ1-6
cdr3_length: 17
v_call: TRBV4-3
d_call: -

cdr3_nt: TGTGCCAGCAGTGACAGGGGGGCCTACGAGCAGTACTTC
cdr3_aa: CASSDRGAYEQYF
j_call: TRBJ2-7
cdr3_length: 13
v_call: TRBV6-1
d_call: -

cdr3_nt: TGTGCCAGCAGCCAATGGGGGGTGAATCAGCCCCAGCATTTT
cdr3_aa: CASSQWGVNQPQHF
j_call: TRBJ1-5
cdr3_length: 14
v_call: TRBV7-2
d_call: -

cdr3_nt: TGCGCCAGCATGGGGGGGAATAGTAGGGGAACTAACTATGGCTACACCTTC
cdr3_aa: CASMGGNSRGTNYGYTF
j_call: TRBJ1-2
cdr3_length: 17
v_call: TRBV5-1
d_call: -

cdr3_nt: TGCGCCAGCAGCCGGACTAGCGGGGGGGCCAATGAGCAGTTCTTC
cdr3_aa: CASSRTSGGANEQFF
j_call: TRBJ2-1
cdr3_length: 15
v_call: TRBV4-3
d_call: TRBD2

cdr3_nt: TGTGCCAGCAGCCCGAGGGTAGCGAACCCTAGCACAGATACGCAGTATTTT
cdr3_aa: CASSPRVANPSTDTQYF
j_call: TRBJ2-3
cdr3_length: 17
v_call: TRBV4-2
d_call: -

cdr3_nt: TGTGCCAGCAGCCAAACGGGACAGGGAGGAGAAAAACTGTTTTTT
cdr3_aa: CASSQTGQGGEKLFF
j_call: TRBJ1-4
cdr3_length: 15
v_call: TRBV4-2
d_call: TRBD1

cdr3_nt: TGTGCCAGCAGCGTAGCTACAGGGGGGCCTGGCTACACCTTC
cdr3_aa: CASSVATGGPGYTF
j_call: TRBJ1-2
cdr3_length: 14
v_call: TRBV9
d_call: TRBD1

cdr3_nt: TGTGCCACCGGGGAGGGGCCCTACACTGAAGCTTTCTTT
cdr3_aa: CATGEGPYTEAFF
j_call: TRBJ1-1
cdr3_length: 13
v_call: TRBV27
d_call: -

cdr3_nt: TGTGCCAGCAGTGTGTCCTTTACCGGTGGCTACACCTTC
cdr3_aa: CASSVSFTGGYTF
j_call: TRBJ1-2
cdr3_length: 13
v_call: TRBV6-1
d_call: -

cdr3_nt: TGCGCCAGCAGCCAGGCGACTAGCGGGGGAGCCGGGGAGCTGTTTTTT
cdr3_aa: CASSQATSGGAGELFF
j_call: TRBJ2-2
cdr3_length: 16
v_call: TRBV4-3
d_call: TRBD2

cdr3_nt: TGTGCCAGCAGCTTGGAACAGGGGAGGCCCCAGTACTTC
cdr3_aa: CASSLEQGRPQYF
j_call: TRBJ2-5
cdr3_length: 13
v_call: TRBV5-4
d_call: -

cdr3_nt: TGCAGCGTGGAGGCCTTCAATGAAAAACTGTTTTTT
cdr3_aa: CSVEAFNEKLFF
j_call: TRBJ1-4
cdr3_length: 12
v_call: TRBV29-1
d_call: -

cdr3_nt: TGTGCCAGCAGTCACGAGGGTGAGCAGTACTTC
cdr3_aa: CASSHEGEQYF
j_call: TRBJ2-7
cdr3_length: 11
v_call: TRBV6-5
d_call: -

cdr3_nt: TGTGCCAGCAGCTCGCTAGCGAACACCGGGGAGCTGTTTTTT
cdr3_aa: CASSSLANTGELFF
j_call: TRBJ2-2
cdr3_length: 14
v_call: TRBV7-2
d_call: -

cdr3_nt: TGTGCCAGCAGTGAATCAGGCAAGAACTATGGCTACACCTTC
cdr3_aa: CASSESGKNYGYTF
j_call: TRBJ1-2
cdr3_length: 14
v_call: TRBV6-1
d_call: -

cdr3_nt: TGTGCCAGCAGTTATCCCAGGTGGGTTGTAGAGCCCCAGCATTTT
cdr3_aa: CASSYPRWVVEPQHF
j_call: TRBJ1-5
cdr3_length: 15
v_call: TRBV28
d_call: -

cdr3_nt: TGTGCCAGCAGTGGGAGCTCTGACAGGAATGAAAAACTGTTTTTT
cdr3_aa: CASSGSSDRNEKLFF
j_call: TRBJ1-4
cdr3_length: 15
v_call: TRBV2
d_call: -

cdr3_nt: TGTGCCAGCAGACAGCGGCCCGTGGTGGTCGGGGAGCTGTTTTTT
cdr3_aa: CASRQRPVVVGELFF
j_call: TRBJ2-2
cdr3_length: 15
v_call: TRBV2
d_call: -

cdr3_nt: TGTGCCAGCAGCCAGGTCGGGGGTGGAGGCTATGGCTACACCTTC
cdr3_aa: CASSQVGGGGYGYTF
j_call: TRBJ1-2
cdr3_length: 15
v_call: TRBV7-2
d_call: -

cdr3_nt: TGTGCCAGCTTTGATGGGACAGGGGGCATCTGTGGAAACACCATATATTTT
cdr3_aa: CASFDGTGGICGNTIYF
j_call: TRBJ1-3
cdr3_length: 17
v_call: TRBV6-4
d_call: TRBD1

cdr3_nt: TGTGCCAGCAGCTGGCAGGGGGTAGGAAACACCATATATTTT
cdr3_aa: CASSWQGVGNTIYF
j_call: TRBJ1-3
cdr3_length: 14
v_call: TRBV9
d_call: TRBD1

cdr3_nt: TGTGCCAGCAGTTTAGACAGGGACGCAGATACGCAGTATTTT
cdr3_aa: CASSLDRDADTQYF
j_call: TRBJ2-3
cdr3_length: 14
v_call: TRBV6-5
d_call: TRBD1

cdr3_nt: TGTGCCAGCCTAGGGGGGGTTGAAGCTTTCTTT
cdr3_aa: CASLGGVEAFF
j_call: TRBJ1-1
cdr3_length: 11
v_call: TRBV27
d_call: -

cdr3_nt: TGCAGCGGCGCCTTGAACACTGAAGCTTTCTTT
cdr3_aa: CSGALNTEAFF
j_call: TRBJ1-1
cdr3_length: 11
v_call: TRBV29-1
d_call: -

cdr3_nt: TGTGCCAGCAGTACAGGGGCCGAAGCTAACTATGGCTACACCTTC
cdr3_aa: CASSTGAEANYGYTF
j_call: TRBJ1-2
cdr3_length: 15
v_call: TRBV28
d_call: TRBD1

cdr3_nt: TGTGCCAGCACCCCAACAGCTTCCAACTATGGCTACACCTTC
cdr3_aa: CASTPTASNYGYTF
j_call: TRBJ1-2
cdr3_length: 14
v_call: TRBV6-4
d_call: -

cdr3_nt: TGTGCCAGTAGTCCCGCCGCGGGGAATGAGCAGTTCTTC
cdr3_aa: CASSPAAGNEQFF
j_call: TRBJ2-1
cdr3_length: 13
v_call: TRBV19
d_call: -

cdr3_nt: TGTGCCAGCAGCTTGTTAGGACAGGGAGGAGGGGCTAACTATGGCTACACCTTC
cdr3_aa: CASSLLGQGGGANYGYTF
j_call: TRBJ1-2
cdr3_length: 18
v_call: TRBV5-6
d_call: TRBD1

cdr3_nt: TGCGCCAGCAGCTTGGAAGTTCTCCAGGGCGGGGAGCTGTTTTTT
cdr3_aa: CASSLEVLQGGELFF
j_call: TRBJ2-2
cdr3_length: 15
v_call: TRBV5-1
d_call: -

cdr3_nt: TGTGCCATCAGTGAGTCCCGGGACAGGGATGGACAGCCCCAGCATTTT
cdr3_aa: CAISESRDRDGQPQHF
j_call: TRBJ1-5
cdr3_length: 16
v_call: TRBV10-3
d_call: TRBD1

cdr3_nt: TGCGCCAGCAAGACAAGTAACACTGAAGCTTTCTTT
cdr3_aa: CASKTSNTEAFF
j_call: TRBJ1-1
cdr3_length: 12
v_call: TRBV5-1
d_call: -